These 14 T cell receptor beta chains originate from one sample sequenced in a study of blood T cell repertoires in COVID-19 (dated by TCRdb to the early 2020s). Libraries were built with the immunoSEQ multiplex PCR assay. Here the immuneACCESS table is served through TCRdb, limited to in-frame sequences with V and J called. Missing clones are a known gap in these copies; in checked studies unresolved V genes cover under half, and the rest lacks a known reason. Across this sample there are about 250,000 clones, with about four fifths seen only once. The ten top clones hold under 5% of the sample. Sequenced material: peripheral blood. Every receptor here comes from a man aged 45 to 65 with active or convalescent COVID-19.

The rearrangement links TRBV27 to TRBJ1-2; 7 nucleotides line up with TRBD1. V trimming: 5 bases; J trimming: 8 bases; junction bases outside the gene matches: 8. This CDR3 region has 13 residues. Germline lookup yields CDR1 MNHEY and CDR2 SMNVEV (reference sequence). DNA of the CDR3: TGTGCCAGCAGTACATCGACAGGGCGAGGCTACACCTTC. The encoded protein is CASSTSTGRGYTF.

DNA of the CDR3: TGTGCCAGTTTGCCGACAGGCCTCGAGAACTATGGCTACACCTTC. Translated: CASLPTGLENYGYTF. The rearrangement joins TRBV25-1 to TRBJ1-2, with D perhaps matching TRBD1 (6 bases). This CDR3 contains 15 residues. V was clipped by 9 bases and J by 2 bases, with 19 bases between them. The V gene's germline CDR1 is MGHDK and CDR2 SYGVNS.

The genes are TRBV2 and TRBJ1-1; TRBD1 is a possible D gene (6 bases). Germline V gene lookup returns CDR1 SNHLY and CDR2 FYNNEI. Trimming pared 9 bases from V and 11 bases from J, leaving 16 bases between. This CDR3 spans 11 amino acids. CDR3 coding DNA: TGTGCCAGTCAGGGGCCGGGACGCGCTTTCTTT. This sequence encodes CASQGPGRAFF.

The genes are TRBV5-1 and TRBJ2-1, with 10 nucleotides matching TRBD2. CDR1 and CDR2 from the germline V gene are SGHRS and YFSETQ. CDR3 length equals 16 residues. V shed 2 bases, J shed 1 base, and the junction held 3 bases outside the gene matches. Written as DNA, the CDR3 is TGCGCCAGCAGCTTTGGAGCGGGGGGGTCCTACAATGAGCAGTTCTTC. Its protein is CASSFGAGGSYNEQFF.

In nucleotides, the CDR3 is TGTGCCAGCAGCCAAGGTCAGGAACAGCCCTCCTACGAGCAGTACTTC. Amino acids: CASSQGQEQPSYEQYF. The chain links TRBV4-2 to TRBJ2-7; D unclear. There are 16 residues in the CDR3. Looked up from germline, CDR1 is LGHNA and CDR2 is YNFKEQ. The V gene lost 1 base and the J gene lost 0 bases, with 13 bases spanning the gap.

The gene calls are TRBV3-1 (or the pseudogene TRBV3-2) and TRBJ2-1; unclear D gene. V lost 4 bases and J lost 8, with 18 bases in between. Germline V CDR1 and CDR2: LGHDT, YNNKEL (reference sequence). The CDR3 is 15 amino acids. The CDR3 loop is CASSPTPGRRYEQFF. CDR3 DNA: TGTGCCAGCAGCCCCACCCCGGGTAGAAGGTATGAGCAGTTCTTC.

In its sample, this clone was seen once. J is TRBJ1-1 and V is TRBV5-4, with 8 bases aligning to TRBD1. Germline V gene lookup returns CDR1 SGHNT and CDR2 YYREEE (reference sequence). This CDR3 contains 15 residues. V gave up 3 bases and J gave up 5 bases; unmatched junction bases: 9. This CDR3 is CASSYPTGVGTEAFF. Here the CDR3 DNA reads TGTGCCAGCAGCTACCCGACAGGGGTGGGTACTGAAGCTTTCTTT. Looking up the rest from reference TRBV5-4 and TRBJ1-1 gives the full variable domain: ETGVTQSPTHLIKTRGQQVTLRCSSQSGHNTVSWYQQALGQGPQFIFQYYREEENGRGNFPPRFSGLQFPNYSSELNVNALELDDSALYLCASSYPTGVGTEAFFGQGTRLTVV.

The chain couples TRBV4-1 to TRBJ2-7, with 7 bases aligning to TRBD1. Germline loops: CDR1 MGHRA, CDR2 YSYEKL. This CDR3 has 15 amino acids. Trimming cost V 4 bases and J 4 bases; bases outside gene matches: 10. CDR3 sequence (DNA): TGCGCCAGCAGCCTCCTCCCGGGACAGCAATACGAGCAGTACTTC. It is translated as CASSLLPGQQYEQYF.

This clone was picked up a small number of times. The chain has TRBV7-2 and TRBJ1-5; possibly TRBD1 for D (5 bases). The V gene's germline CDR1 is SGHTA and CDR2 FQGNSA. Trimming stripped 2 bases from V and 3 bases from J, with 8 bases between. The CDR3 loop spans 14 amino acids. Written as DNA, the CDR3 is TGTGCCAGCAGCTTAACAGGCCTCAATCAGCCCCAGCATTTT. Translating it yields CASSLTGLNQPQHF. Filled out from reference TRBV7-2 and TRBJ1-5, the complete variable domain reads GAGVSQSPSNKVTEKGKDVELRCDPISGHTALYWYRQSLGQGLEFLIYFQGNSAPDKSGLPSDRFSAERTGGSVSTLTIQRTQQEDSAVYLCASSLTGLNQPQHFGDGTRLSIL.

The chain uses TRBV2 and TRBJ1-4; the match to TRBD1 covers 10 bases. The CDR3 has 15 amino acids. The germline CDR1 and CDR2 sequences are SNHLY and FYNNEI. After removal of 8 bases from V and 5 bases from J, the junction contained 8 bases not matched to a gene. The DNA for the CDR3 is TGTGCCAGCCAAGCCGACAGGGGGCCAAATGAAAAACTGTTTTTT. This translates into CASQADRGPNEKLFF.

The chain combines TRBV24-1 with TRBJ1-2; D is uncertain. The CDR3 runs 14 residues. V lost 9 bases and J lost 5, with 18 bases in between. Germline CDR1 reads KGHDR; CDR2 reads SFDVKD. The chain's CDR3 is CATSRVRREYGYTF. The CDR3 DNA is TGTGCCACCTCCCGGGTCCGCCGCGAGTATGGCTACACCTTC.

The rearrangement uses TRBV6-5 and TRBJ2-2, with D possibly being TRBD2 (6 bases). The germline V gene has CDR1 MNHEY and CDR2 SVGAGI. The V end was cut by 6 bases, the J end by 6 bases, with 11 bases between. The CDR3 extends over 13 amino acids. The CDR3 DNA reads as TGTGCCAGCAGAAACGGAGGGGCCGGGGAGCTGTTTTTT. Translation gives CASRNGGAGELFF.

The chain links TRBV30 to TRBJ2-5; TRBD1 might be the D (7 bases). The CDR3 has 15 residues. Germline values: CDR1 GTSNPN, CDR2 SVGIG (reference sequence). The V end lost 3 bases, the J end lost 5 bases, and 19 bases lay between the germline ends. DNA for the CDR3: TGTGCCTGGAGCCCCCTCAGGGGGGCTTTTGAGACCCAGTACTTC. It is translated as CAWSPLRGAFETQYF.

This clone has at least ten counts. The chain joins TRBV6-4 to TRBJ2-3; 11 nucleotides agree with TRBD2. Losses at the gene ends were 5 bases for V and 6 bases for J; bases not matched to a gene: 4. This CDR3 region has 14 residues. From germline, CDR1 is MRHNA and CDR2 SNTAGT. This CDR3 reads CASSLAGGRDTQYF. CDR3 sequence (DNA): TGTGCCAGCAGTCTAGCGGGGGGCCGCGATACGCAGTATTTT.